These 27 T cell receptor beta chains originate from one sample sequenced in a study of long-term antiretroviral therapy in people with HIV. They ran version v3.0 of the immunoSEQ assay at survey level. Only in-frame clones appear in the TCRdb table, and some are missing; sequencing was by immunoSEQ multiplex PCR. The sample yields roughly 16,000 clones, around 74% seen once. The starting material was unsorted PBMCs, obtained at the start of antiretroviral therapy. The origin of the receptors is a man aged 25-45 years with HIV.

This clone was detected only once. The V gene is TRBV4-3, the J gene TRBJ1-2, with D possibly TRBD1 on 6 matching bases. Germline loops: CDR1 LGHNA, CDR2 YSLEER. The ends were cut back, 4 bases at V and 4 bases at J, with 13 bases in the middle. CDR3 length equals 14 residues. CDR3 DNA: TGCGCCAGCAGCCCGGGCAGGGGAGTCTATGGCTACACCTTC. Its translation is CASSPGRGVYGYTF.

The V call is TRBV29-1, the J call TRBJ2-7; TRBD1 aligns across 7 bases. The CDR3 is made up of 13 amino acids. The germline V gene has CDR1 SQVTM and CDR2 ANQGSEA. Trimming at V came to 6 bases and at J to 6 bases, leaving 11 bases not matched to a gene. CDR3 loop: CSVVTGETGEQYF. The CDR3 DNA sequence: TGCAGCGTGGTAACAGGGGAGACGGGCGAGCAGTACTTC.

This clone was found a few times. The V call is TRBV2, the J call TRBJ2-7; the D gene is possibly TRBD1 (5 bases). The V gene's germline CDR1 is SNHLY and CDR2 FYNNEI. V lost 2 bases, J lost 1 base, and 18 bases lay in between. CDR3 size: 17 residues. The CDR3 bases are TGTGCCAGCAGTGAATTCGACAGTCCTCAGACTTCCTACGAGCAGTACTTC. Encoded protein: CASSEFDSPQTSYEQYF.

This clone was found once. The rearrangement links TRBV4-3 to TRBJ1-5; possible D gene TRBD1, 6 bases. The CDR3 has 17 amino acids. V dropped 0 bases and J dropped 0 bases, with 12 bases sitting between them. Germline assignment: CDR1 LGHNA and CDR2 YSLEER. In DNA, the CDR3 is TGCGCCAGCAGCCAAGATATCCCAGGGGATAGCAATCAGCCCCAGCATTTT. It translates to CASSQDIPGDSNQPQHF.

This clone has just a few counts. The V gene is TRBV15, the J gene TRBJ1-2, with 8 bases identical to TRBD1. After removal of 1 base from V and 14 bases from J, the junction contained 9 bases not matched to a gene. The CDR3 covers 13 residues. Looked up from germline, CDR1 is LNHNV and CDR2 is YYDKDF (reference sequence). As DNA, the CDR3 is TGTGCCACCAGCAGAGTAGGTGCAGGGGGCAGGACCTTC. Protein: CATSRVGAGGRTF.

CDR3 DNA sequence: TGTGCCAGTAGTATTGGTAGATTCACCGGGGAGCTGTTTTTT. Its translation is CASSIGRFTGELFF. J is TRBJ2-2 and V is TRBV19; D gene ambiguous. In germline, CDR1 is LNHDA, CDR2 SQIVND (reference sequence). CDR3 size: 14 residues. Trimming stripped 3 bases from V and 4 bases from J, with 9 bases between.

The chain recombines TRBV9 with TRBJ1-6; tentative D call: TRBD1 (5 bases). Deletions cut 0 bases from V and 9 bases from J, with 13 bases between. This CDR3 spans 15 amino acids. In germline, CDR1 is SGDLS, CDR2 YYNGEE. The CDR3 region is CASSVGPGDVSPLHF. For the CDR3, the DNA is TGTGCCAGCAGCGTAGGACCGGGGGATGTTTCACCCCTCCACTTT.

This rearrangement joins TRBV28 to TRBJ1-2; TRBD1 agrees at 7 bases. Trimming took 8 bases from V and 2 from J; bases not matched to a gene: 2. Germline CDR1 and CDR2: MDHEN and SYDVKM. This CDR3 has 12 amino acids. This CDR3 reads CASWDSNYGYTF. The CDR3 DNA sequence: TGTGCCAGCTGGGACAGCAACTATGGCTACACCTTC.

V is TRBV7-9 and J is TRBJ1-2; a weak D match, TRBD1 (6 bases). CDR1 is SEHNR, CDR2 FQNEAQ, per germline (reference sequence). The CDR3 sequence is 18 residues long. Trimming removed 2 bases from V and 2 bases from J, with 21 bases in between. The CDR3 sequence: CASSLIRQADSSNYGYTF. In DNA, the CDR3 is TGTGCCAGCAGCTTAATCCGACAGGCCGATTCTTCAAACTATGGCTACACCTTC.

The CDR3 region is CACPCRANTDTQYF. The DNA for the CDR3 is TGTGCCTGCCCATGTAGGGCGAACACAGATACGCAGTATTTT. The rearrangement links TRBV30 to TRBJ2-3; D is undetermined. The CDR3 has 14 residues. V lost 6 bases and J 2 bases, leaving 15 bases between the germline ends. Germline-derived CDR1 and CDR2 are GTSNPN and SVGIG (reference sequence).

The chain couples TRBV6-5 to TRBJ2-1, with TRBD1 identical over 11 bases. Per the germline V gene, CDR1 is MNHEY and CDR2 is SVGAGI. The CDR3 spans 14 residues. Trimming took 9 bases from V and 7 from J; bases not matched to a gene: 8. The CDR3 here is CASSRDRGKNEQFF. CDR3 DNA sequence: TGTGCCAGTTCACGGGACAGGGGGAAGAATGAGCAGTTCTTC.

V and J are TRBV5-1 and TRBJ1-1; 7 bases are a match to TRBD1. The length of the CDR3 is 16 residues. Germline V gene data show CDR1 as SGHRS and CDR2 as YFSETQ. V was pared by 0 bases and J by 1 base, with 6 bases of the junction left unmatched. The CDR3: CASSLDTGVSNTEAFF. The CDR3 nucleotides read TGCGCCAGCAGCTTGGATACAGGGGTTTCGAACACTGAAGCTTTCTTT.

J is TRBJ1-5 and V is TRBV4-2, with 10 bases fitting TRBD1. Looked up from germline, CDR1 is LGHNA and CDR2 is YNFKEQ. There are 17 residues in the CDR3. V gave up 0 bases and J gave up 6 bases; unmatched junction bases: 8. CDR3 bases: TGTGCCAGCAGCCAAGAGGCTGGGACAGGGGTCCTTCAGCCCCAGCATTTT. This gives the protein CASSQEAGTGVLQPQHF.

The gene calls are TRBV27 and TRBJ2-7; 9 bases align to TRBD1. The CDR3 spans 16 residues. The junction had 7 bases not matched to a gene; V was cut back by 4 bases and J by 0 bases. Looked up from germline, CDR1 is MNHEY and CDR2 is SMNVEV (reference sequence). This chain's CDR3 is CASSSIQGALSYEQYF. The CDR3 nucleotides read TGTGCCAGCAGTTCGATACAGGGGGCCCTCTCCTACGAGCAGTACTTC.

V and J are TRBV4-3 and TRBJ1-4, with D tentatively TRBD1 (5 bases). The CDR3 has 16 amino acids. Germline values: CDR1 LGHNA, CDR2 YSLEER. Trimming removed 2 bases at V and 5 bases at J, with 15 bases between. The DNA for the CDR3 is TGCGCCAGCAGCCAAAGTCTTAGGGGCGGGAATGAAAAACTGTTTTTT. Encoded protein: CASSQSLRGGNEKLFF.

In DNA form, the CDR3 reads TGCGCCAGCAGTGAGAGGGGGCTGGCAGATACGCAGTATTTT. Protein product: CASSERGLADTQYF. This chain connects TRBV10-1 to TRBJ2-3; 7 bases align to TRBD1. The V gene's germline CDR1 is WNHNN and CDR2 SYGVQD (reference sequence). V lost 2 bases, J lost 4 bases, and 3 bases stayed unmatched. The CDR3 has 14 amino acids.

This clone was seen once. The chain couples TRBV29-1 to TRBJ2-1; TRBD2 matches 9 bases. CDR1 SQVTM and CDR2 ANQGSEA come from the germline V gene. The CDR3 length is 15 residues. Trimming at V came to 0 bases and at J to 8 bases, leaving 8 bases not matched to a gene. CDR3 in DNA: TGCAGCGTTGAAGATGGGCTAGCGGGGACTGATGAGCAGTTCTTC. Translated: CSVEDGLAGTDEQFF.

V and J are TRBV7-2 and TRBJ2-7, with TRBD1 as a possible D gene (6 bases). The CDR3 contains 14 residues. Looked up from germline, CDR1 is SGHTA and CDR2 is FQGNSA. Trimming removed 4 bases from V and 1 base from J, with 11 bases in between. As DNA, the CDR3 is TGTGCCAGCAGCTACGCACAGGGTTCCTACGAGCAGTACTTC. This translates into CASSYAQGSYEQYF.

The chain carries TRBV28 and TRBJ1-6; a possible D gene is TRBD1 (6 bases). The germline V gene has CDR1 MDHEN and CDR2 SYDVKM. This CDR3 region has 14 residues. Trimming took 8 bases from V and 15 from J, leaving 23 bases between them. CDR3 coding DNA: TGTGCCAGCGGACCGGGACACCCAGCTAGGCTCCTCCACTTT. Protein product: CASGPGHPARLLHF.

The chain has TRBV7-8 and TRBJ2-3; unclear D gene. The CDR3 loop spans 12 amino acids. The V end lost 4 bases, the J end lost 4 bases, and 6 bases lay between the germline ends. Germline V gene sequence: CDR1 SGHVS, CDR2 FQNEAQ. CDR3: CASSWPPDTQYF. CDR3 sequence (DNA): TGTGCCAGCAGCTGGCCTCCAGATACGCAGTATTTT.

The genes are TRBV28 and TRBJ1-2; possible D gene TRBD1, 6 bases. Trimming stripped 3 bases from V and 6 bases from J, with 14 bases between. The CDR3 is made up of 14 amino acids. CDR1 is MDHEN and CDR2 is SYDVKM in the germline V gene. The CDR3: CASSLQGIADGYTF. For the CDR3, the DNA is TGTGCCAGCAGTTTGCAGGGGATCGCCGATGGCTACACCTTC.

This chain connects TRBV6-5 to TRBJ2-7; TRBD1 aligns across 7 bases. The V gene's germline CDR1 is MNHEY and CDR2 SVGAGI. This CDR3 has 12 residues. J lost 3 bases, V lost 5 bases, and 1 base had no gene match. The CDR3 region has the DNA TGTGCCAGCAGTCCAGGGGGCTACGAGCAGTACTTC. The encoded protein is CASSPGGYEQYF.

This chain links TRBV6-1 with TRBJ1-2; TRBD1 matches at 7 bases. Unmatched junction bases numbered 2, after V lost 7 bases and J lost 3 bases. Germline CDR1 and CDR2: MNHNS and SASEGT. This CDR3 is 12 amino acids long. The CDR3: CASKGADYGYTF. The CDR3 nucleotides read TGTGCCAGCAAGGGGGCCGACTATGGCTACACCTTC.

V usage is TRBV19 and J usage is TRBJ2-3; 8 bases are a match to TRBD2. Germline loops: CDR1 LNHDA, CDR2 SQIVND (reference sequence). The CDR3 loop spans 14 amino acids. Trimming took 7 bases from V and 1 from J; bases not matched to a gene: 4. CDR3 DNA sequence: TGTGCCAGTACTAGTAGCGGGGGCACAGATACGCAGTATTTT. Amino acids: CASTSSGGTDTQYF.

The rearrangement links TRBV15 to TRBJ2-1; 11 positions match TRBD1. CDR1 and CDR2 from the germline V gene are LNHNV and YYDKDF (reference sequence). J lost 9 bases, V lost 3 bases, and 10 bases had no gene match. This CDR3 is built from 16 residues. Here the CDR3 DNA reads TGTGCCACCAGCAGCCTGGGACAGGGGGTCGTTGGTGAGCAGTTCTTC. Encoded protein: CATSSLGQGVVGEQFF.

The chain combines TRBV7-2 with TRBJ2-4; D possibly corresponds to TRBD2 (6 bases). V gave up 4 bases and J gave up 4 bases, with 14 bases separating them. The CDR3 extends over 15 amino acids. Germline V lookup: CDR1 SGHTA, CDR2 FQGNSA. As DNA, the CDR3 is TGTGCCAGCAGCTCACAAACCGGGAGTAAAAACATTCAGTACTTC. This codes for CASSSQTGSKNIQYF.

Turning to this clone: Other nucleotide sequences in the sample specify the same CDR3. The chain has TRBV5-4 and TRBJ2-7; no clear D. Germline V lookup: CDR1 SGHNT, CDR2 YYREEE (reference sequence). V lost 5 bases, J lost 3 bases, and 15 bases lay in between. The CDR3 has 14 residues. The CDR3, as DNA: TGTGCCAGCAGTTTCGACACAAACAACTACGAGCAGTACTTC. Its translation is CASSFDTNNYEQYF.